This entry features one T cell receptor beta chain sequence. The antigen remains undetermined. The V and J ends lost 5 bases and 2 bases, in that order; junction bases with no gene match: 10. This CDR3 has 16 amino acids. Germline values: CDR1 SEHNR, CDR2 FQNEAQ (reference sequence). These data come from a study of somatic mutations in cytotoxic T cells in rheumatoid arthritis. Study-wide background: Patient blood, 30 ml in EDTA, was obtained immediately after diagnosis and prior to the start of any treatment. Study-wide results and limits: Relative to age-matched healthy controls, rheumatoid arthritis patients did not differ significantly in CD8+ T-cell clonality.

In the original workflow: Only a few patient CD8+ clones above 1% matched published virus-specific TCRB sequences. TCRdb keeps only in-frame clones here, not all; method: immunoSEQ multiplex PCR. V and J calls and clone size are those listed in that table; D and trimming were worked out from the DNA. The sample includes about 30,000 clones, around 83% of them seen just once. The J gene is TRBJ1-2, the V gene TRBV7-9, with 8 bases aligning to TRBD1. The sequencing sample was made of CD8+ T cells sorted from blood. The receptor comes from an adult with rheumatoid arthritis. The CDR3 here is CASSPTRTGTNYGYTF. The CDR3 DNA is TGTGCCAGCAGCCCAACCCGGACAGGGACGAACTATGGCTACACCTTC.